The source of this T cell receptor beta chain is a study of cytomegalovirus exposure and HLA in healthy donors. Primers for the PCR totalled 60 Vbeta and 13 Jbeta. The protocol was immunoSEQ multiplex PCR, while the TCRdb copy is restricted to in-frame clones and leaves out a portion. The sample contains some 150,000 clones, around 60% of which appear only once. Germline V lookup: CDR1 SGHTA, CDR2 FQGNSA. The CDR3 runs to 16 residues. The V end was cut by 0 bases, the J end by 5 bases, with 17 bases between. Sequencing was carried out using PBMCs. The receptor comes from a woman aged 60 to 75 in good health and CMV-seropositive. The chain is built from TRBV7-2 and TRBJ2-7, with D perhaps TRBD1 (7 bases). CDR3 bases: TGTGCCAGCAGCTTAGCCGGGGGACAGAGTATCGACGAGCAGTACTTC. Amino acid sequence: CASSLAGGQSIDEQYF.